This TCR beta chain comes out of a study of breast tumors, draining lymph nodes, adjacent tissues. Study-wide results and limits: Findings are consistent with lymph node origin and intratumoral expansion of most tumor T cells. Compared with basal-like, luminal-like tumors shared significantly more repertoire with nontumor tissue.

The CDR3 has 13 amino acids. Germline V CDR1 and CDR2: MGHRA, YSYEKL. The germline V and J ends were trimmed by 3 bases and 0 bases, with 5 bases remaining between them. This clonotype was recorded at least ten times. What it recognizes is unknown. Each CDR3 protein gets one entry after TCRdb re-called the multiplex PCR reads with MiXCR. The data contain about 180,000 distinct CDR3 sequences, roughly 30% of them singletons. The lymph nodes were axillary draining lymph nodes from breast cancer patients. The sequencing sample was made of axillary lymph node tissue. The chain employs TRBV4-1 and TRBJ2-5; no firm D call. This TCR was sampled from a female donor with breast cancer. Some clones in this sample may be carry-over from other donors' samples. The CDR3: CASSHGYQETQYF. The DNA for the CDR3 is TGCGCCAGCAGCCATGGATACCAAGAGACCCAGTACTTC.